These T cell receptor beta chains were read from a single sample in a study of CD8+ T cells in alopecia areata. The protocol was immunoSEQ multiplex PCR, while the TCRdb copy is restricted to in-frame clones and leaves out a portion. This table holds about 130,000 clones, around 49% found once. The source material was CD8+ T cells sorted from blood, sampled at week 0. Receptor source: a human donor with alopecia areata. CDR3s include the opening cysteine and the closing phenylalanine or tryptophan. The D gene is left open where the match is weak. Clone size is shown for a subset of rows, as once, few, many or a class of expanded clone.

J,V,D,size,CDR3,DNA
TRBJ1-2,TRBV16,TRBD1,few,CASSPGTGGGYTF,TGTGCCAGCAGCCCAGGGACAGGAGGAGGCTACACCTTC
TRBJ2-6,TRBV27,TRBD1,NA,CASSFTWTGRVVLTF,TGTGCCAGCAGTTTCACCTGGACAGGGCGAGTTGTCCTGACTTTC
TRBJ2-2,TRBV6-5,NA,medium-sized,CASSYRRQGSTGELFF,TGTGCCAGCAGTTATCGCCGGCAGGGAAGTACCGGGGAGCTGTTTTTT
TRBJ2-2,TRBV29-1,NA,few,CSVDGDSPNTGELFF,TGCAGCGTTGACGGAGACAGCCCAAATACCGGGGAGCTGTTTTTT
TRBJ2-7,TRBV9,NA,NA,CASSPGGGGYEQYF,TGTGCCAGCAGCCCGGGAGGGGGCGGCTACGAGCAGTACTTC
TRBJ2-1,TRBV27,NA,NA,CASGLPNEQFF,TGTGCCAGCGGACTCCCCAATGAGCAGTTCTTC
TRBJ1-5,TRBV21-1,NA,NA,CATTAVTGGAGQPQHF,TGTGCCACCACTGCCGTTACAGGGGGCGCGGGTCAGCCCCAGCATTTT
TRBJ1-5,TRBV7-9,NA,NA,CASSLERQGKDQPQHF,TGTGCCAGCAGCTTGGAGAGGCAGGGCAAAGATCAGCCCCAGCATTTT
TRBJ2-1,TRBV14,TRBD1,few,CASSQDWAGDSSYNEQFF,TGTGCCAGCAGCCAAGACTGGGCAGGGGACAGCTCCTACAATGAGCAGTTCTTC
TRBJ2-1,TRBV19,TRBD1,NA,CASSIQGANEQFF,TGTGCCAGTAGTATACAGGGGGCAAATGAGCAGTTCTTC
TRBJ1-5,TRBV30,TRBD1,NA,CAWSDRASVNQPQHF,TGTGCCTGGAGCGACAGGGCCTCTGTCAATCAGCCCCAGCATTTT
TRBJ2-7,TRBV5-1,NA,few,CASSLNPRDSKEQYF,TGCGCCAGCAGCTTAAATCCCCGGGACTCCAAAGAGCAGTACTTC
TRBJ2-2,TRBV4-1,NA,NA,CASSQAENTGELFF,TGCGCCAGCAGCCAGGCGGAGAACACCGGGGAGCTGTTTTTT
TRBJ1-5,TRBV7-9,TRBD1,NA,CASSLSGTGYSNQPQHF,TGTGCCAGCAGCTTATCCGGGACAGGATATAGCAATCAGCCCCAGCATTTT
TRBJ2-1,TRBV7-2,NA,NA,CASSLDQPYNEQFF,TGTGCCAGCAGCCTTGACCAGCCCTACAATGAGCAGTTCTTC
TRBJ2-7,TRBV7-2,NA,NA,CASSPRSSTYEQYF,TGTGCCAGCAGCCCCCGTTCCTCGACCTACGAGCAGTACTTC
TRBJ1-4,TRBV18,NA,NA,CASSPDSWGNSVFF,TGTGCCAGCTCACCTGACAGTTGGGGGAATTCGGTGTTTTTT
TRBJ2-5,TRBV4-2,TRBD2,NA,CASSQGLAETQYF,TGTGCCAGCAGCCAAGGACTAGCTGAGACCCAGTACTTC
TRBJ2-2,TRBV27,NA,many,CASSSYGGLNTGELFF,TGTGCCAGCAGTTCCTACGGGGGGCTGAACACCGGGGAGCTGTTTTTT
TRBJ1-2,TRBV7-8,NA,NA,CASSQDRASGYGYTF,TGCGCCAGCAGCCAAGATAGGGCCAGCGGCTATGGCTACACCTTC
TRBJ2-1,TRBV5-1,NA,few,CASSLVLGGNEQFF,TGCGCCAGCAGCTTGGTACTAGGAGGTAATGAGCAGTTCTTC
TRBJ1-3,TRBV6-5,NA,NA,CASSYSEAPGNTIYF,TGTGCCAGCAGCTATTCGGAGGCGCCTGGAAACACCATATATTTT
TRBJ1-1,TRBV29-1,NA,NA,CSVGREAEAFF,TGCAGCGTTGGCAGGGAGGCTGAAGCTTTCTTT
TRBJ2-2,TRBV6-5,NA,NA,CASSVAFTGELFF,TGTGCCAGCAGTGTTGCCTTTACCGGGGAGCTGTTTTTT
TRBJ2-2,TRBV29-1,TRBD1,NA,CSVAYRQGSLGELFF,TGCAGCGTTGCCTACAGACAGGGAAGTCTCGGGGAGCTGTTTTTT
TRBJ2-7,TRBV29-1,TRBD1,few,CSVSLTGAYEQYF,TGCAGCGTTTCCTTGACAGGGGCCTACGAGCAGTACTTC
TRBJ2-7,TRBV30,NA,few,CAWSPQLGYEQYF,TGTGCCTGGAGTCCCCAGCTTGGCTACGAGCAGTACTTC
TRBJ1-5,TRBV4-2,NA,NA,CASSQAYRETINQPQHF,TGTGCCAGCAGCCAAGCCTACAGGGAGACAATCAATCAGCCCCAGCATTTT
TRBJ2-3,TRBV9,NA,NA,CASSASGTDTQYF,TGTGCCAGCAGCGCTAGCGGCACAGATACGCAGTATTTT